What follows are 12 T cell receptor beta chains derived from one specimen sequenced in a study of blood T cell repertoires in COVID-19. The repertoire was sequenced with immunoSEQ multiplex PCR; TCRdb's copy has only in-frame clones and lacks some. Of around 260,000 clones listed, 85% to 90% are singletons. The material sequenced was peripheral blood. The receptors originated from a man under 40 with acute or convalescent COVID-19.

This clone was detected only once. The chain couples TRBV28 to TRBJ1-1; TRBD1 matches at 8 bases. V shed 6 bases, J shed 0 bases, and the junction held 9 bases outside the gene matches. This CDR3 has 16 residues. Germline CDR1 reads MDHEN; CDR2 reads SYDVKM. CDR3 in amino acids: CASRFTRGLLNTEAFF. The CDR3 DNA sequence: TGTGCCAGCAGATTTACCAGGGGGCTATTGAACACTGAAGCTTTCTTT.

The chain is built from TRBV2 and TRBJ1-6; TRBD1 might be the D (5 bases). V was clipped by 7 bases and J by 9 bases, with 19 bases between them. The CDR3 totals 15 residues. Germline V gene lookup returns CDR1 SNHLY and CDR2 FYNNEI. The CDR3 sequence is CASKEGAQPGSPLHF. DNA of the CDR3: TGTGCCAGCAAGGAAGGGGCCCAACCGGGTTCACCCCTCCACTTT. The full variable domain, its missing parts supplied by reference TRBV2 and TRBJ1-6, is EPEVTQTPSHQVTQMGQEVILRCVPISNHLYFYWYRQILGQKVEFLVSFYNNEISEKSEIFDDQFSVERPDGSNFTLKIRSTKLEDSAMYFCASKEGAQPGSPLHFGNGTRLTVT.

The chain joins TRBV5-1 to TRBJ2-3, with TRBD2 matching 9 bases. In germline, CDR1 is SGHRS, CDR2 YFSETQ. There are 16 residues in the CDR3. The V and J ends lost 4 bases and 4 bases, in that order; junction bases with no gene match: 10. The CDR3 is CASSIPLVAGADTQYF. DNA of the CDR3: TGCGCCAGCAGCATCCCTTTGGTAGCGGGAGCAGATACGCAGTATTTT.

CDR3 in amino acids: CASSYSTGSRKETQYF. The CDR3 DNA is TGTGCCAGCAGTTACTCGACCGGTTCTAGAAAAGAGACCCAGTACTTC. The chain combines TRBV6-5 with TRBJ2-5; D uncertain. There are 16 residues in the CDR3. Looked up from germline, CDR1 is MNHEY and CDR2 is SVGAGI. The V end lost 0 bases, the J end lost 3 bases, and 14 bases lay between the germline ends.

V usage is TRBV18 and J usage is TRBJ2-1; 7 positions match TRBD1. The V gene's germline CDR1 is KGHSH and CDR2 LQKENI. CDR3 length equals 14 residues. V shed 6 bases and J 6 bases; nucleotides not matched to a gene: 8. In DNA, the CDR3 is TGTGCCAGCTCTCCGTTAGACAGGGCCAATGAGCAGTTCTTC. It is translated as CASSPLDRANEQFF.

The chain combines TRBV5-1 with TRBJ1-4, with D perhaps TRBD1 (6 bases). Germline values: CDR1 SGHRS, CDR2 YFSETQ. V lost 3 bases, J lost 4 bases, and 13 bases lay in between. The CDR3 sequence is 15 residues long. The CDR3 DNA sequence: TGCGCCAGCAGCTCTATACAGGGAAATAATGAAAAACTGTTTTTT. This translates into CASSSIQGNNEKLFF. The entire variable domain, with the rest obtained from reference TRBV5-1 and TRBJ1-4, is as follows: KAGVTQTPRYLIKTRGQQVTLSCSPISGHRSVSWYQQTPGQGLQFLFEYFSETQRNKGNFPGRFSGRQFSNSRSEMNVSTLELGDSALYLCASSSIQGNNEKLFFGSGTQLSVL.

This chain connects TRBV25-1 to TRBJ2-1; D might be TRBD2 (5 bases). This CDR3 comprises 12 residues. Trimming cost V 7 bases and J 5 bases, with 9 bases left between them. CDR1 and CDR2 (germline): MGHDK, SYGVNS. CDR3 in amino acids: CASILEDNEQFF. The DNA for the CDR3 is TGTGCCAGCATCCTGGAGGACAATGAGCAGTTCTTC.

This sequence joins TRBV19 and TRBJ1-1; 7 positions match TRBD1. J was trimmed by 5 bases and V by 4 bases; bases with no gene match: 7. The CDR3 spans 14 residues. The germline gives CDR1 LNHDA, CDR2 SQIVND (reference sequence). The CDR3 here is CASSRQGRGTEAFF. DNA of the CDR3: TGTGCCAGTAGTAGGCAGGGCAGGGGGACTGAAGCTTTCTTT.

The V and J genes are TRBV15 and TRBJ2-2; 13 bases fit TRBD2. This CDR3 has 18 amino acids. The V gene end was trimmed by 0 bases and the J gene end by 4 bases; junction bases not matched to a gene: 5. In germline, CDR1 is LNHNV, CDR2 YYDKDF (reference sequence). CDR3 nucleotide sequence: TGTGCCACCAGCAGAGATACTAGCGGGAGGGCGGGCACCGGGGAGCTGTTTTTT. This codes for CATSRDTSGRAGTGELFF.

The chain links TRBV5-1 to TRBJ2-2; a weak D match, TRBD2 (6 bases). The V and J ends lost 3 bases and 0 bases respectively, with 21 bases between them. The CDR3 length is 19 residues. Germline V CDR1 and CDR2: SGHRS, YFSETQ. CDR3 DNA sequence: TGCGCCAGCAGCTCCCCCTATGCGGGACGGAATTCGAACACCGGGGAGCTGTTTTTT. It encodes CASSSPYAGRNSNTGELFF. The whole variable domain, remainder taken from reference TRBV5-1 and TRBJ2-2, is KAGVTQTPRYLIKTRGQQVTLSCSPISGHRSVSWYQQTPGQGLQFLFEYFSETQRNKGNFPGRFSGRQFSNSRSEMNVSTLELGDSALYLCASSSPYAGRNSNTGELFFGEGSRLTVL.

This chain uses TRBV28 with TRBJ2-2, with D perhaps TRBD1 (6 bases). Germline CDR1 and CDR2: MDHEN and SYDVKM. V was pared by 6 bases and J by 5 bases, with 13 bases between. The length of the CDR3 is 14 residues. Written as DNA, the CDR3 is TGTGCCAGCAGGGAAGGGGGTAAAACCGGGGAGCTGTTTTTT. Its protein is CASREGGKTGELFF. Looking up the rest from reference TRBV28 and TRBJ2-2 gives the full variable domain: DVKVTQSSRYLVKRTGEKVFLECVQDMDHENMFWYRQDPGLGLRLIYFSYDVKMKEKGDIPEGYSVSREKKERFSLILESASTNQTSMYLCASREGGKTGELFFGEGSRLTVL.

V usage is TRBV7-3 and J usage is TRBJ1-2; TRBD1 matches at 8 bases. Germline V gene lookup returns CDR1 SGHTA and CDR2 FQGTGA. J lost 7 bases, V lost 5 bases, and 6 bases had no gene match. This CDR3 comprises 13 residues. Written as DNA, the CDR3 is TGTGCCAGCAGCCTGCCGACAGGGGTTGGCTACACCTTC. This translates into CASSLPTGVGYTF.